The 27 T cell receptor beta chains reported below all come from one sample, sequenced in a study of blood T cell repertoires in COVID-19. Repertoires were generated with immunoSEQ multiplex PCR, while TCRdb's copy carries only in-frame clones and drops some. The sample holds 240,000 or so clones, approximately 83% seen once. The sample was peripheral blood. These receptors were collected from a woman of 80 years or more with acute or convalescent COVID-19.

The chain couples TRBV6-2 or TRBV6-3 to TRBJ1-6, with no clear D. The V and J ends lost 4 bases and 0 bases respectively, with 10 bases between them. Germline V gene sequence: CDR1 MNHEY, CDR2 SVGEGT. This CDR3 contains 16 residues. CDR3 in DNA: TGTGCCAGCAGTTCCCGGAGTAGCTCCTATAATTCACCCCTCCACTTT. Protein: CASSSRSSSYNSPLHF.

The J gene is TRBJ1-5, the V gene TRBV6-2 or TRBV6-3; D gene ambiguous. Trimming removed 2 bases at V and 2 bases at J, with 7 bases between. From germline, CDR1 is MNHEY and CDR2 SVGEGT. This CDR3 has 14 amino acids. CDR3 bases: TGTGCCAGCAGTTACCTTCTTGGCAATCAGCCCCAGCATTTT. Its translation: CASSYLLGNQPQHF.

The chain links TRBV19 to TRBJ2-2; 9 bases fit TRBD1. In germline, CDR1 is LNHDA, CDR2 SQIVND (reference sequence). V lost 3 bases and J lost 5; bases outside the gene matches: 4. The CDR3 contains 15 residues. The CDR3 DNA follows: TGTGCCAGTAGTATTGGTGACAGGGGGACCGGGGAGCTGTTTTTT. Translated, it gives CASSIGDRGTGELFF.

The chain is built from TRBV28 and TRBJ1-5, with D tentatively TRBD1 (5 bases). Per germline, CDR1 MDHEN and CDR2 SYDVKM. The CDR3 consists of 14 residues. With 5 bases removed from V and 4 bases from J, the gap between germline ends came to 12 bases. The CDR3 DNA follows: TGTGCCAGCAGTGAAGGACACCTTAATCAGCCCCAGCATTTT. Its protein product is CASSEGHLNQPQHF.

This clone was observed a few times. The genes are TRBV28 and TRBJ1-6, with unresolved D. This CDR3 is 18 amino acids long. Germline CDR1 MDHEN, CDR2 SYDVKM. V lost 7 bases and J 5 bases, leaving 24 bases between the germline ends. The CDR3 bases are TGTGCCAGCACCCAGGAGGGTTATGGAGTTGGCGATAATTCACCCCTCCACTTT. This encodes CASTQEGYGVGDNSPLHF.

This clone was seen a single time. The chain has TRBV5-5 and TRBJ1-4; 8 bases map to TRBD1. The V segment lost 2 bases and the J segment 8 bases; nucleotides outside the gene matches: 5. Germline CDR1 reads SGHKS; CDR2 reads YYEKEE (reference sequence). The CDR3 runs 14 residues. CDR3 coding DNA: TGTGCCAGCAGCTTAGGACAGGGATGGGAAAAACTGTTTTTT. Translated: CASSLGQGWEKLFF.

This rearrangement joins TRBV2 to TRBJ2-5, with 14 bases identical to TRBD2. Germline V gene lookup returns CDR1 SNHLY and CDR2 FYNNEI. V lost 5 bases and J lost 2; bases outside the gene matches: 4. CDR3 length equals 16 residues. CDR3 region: CASSKGLAGGQETQYF. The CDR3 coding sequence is TGTGCCAGCAGTAAAGGACTAGCGGGGGGACAAGAGACCCAGTACTTC.

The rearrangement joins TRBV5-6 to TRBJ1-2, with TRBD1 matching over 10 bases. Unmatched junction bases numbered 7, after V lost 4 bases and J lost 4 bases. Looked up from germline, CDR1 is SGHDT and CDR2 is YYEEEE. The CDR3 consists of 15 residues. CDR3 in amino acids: CASSLGTGVSYGYTF. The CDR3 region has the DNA TGTGCCAGCAGCCTTGGGACAGGGGTTAGCTATGGCTACACCTTC.

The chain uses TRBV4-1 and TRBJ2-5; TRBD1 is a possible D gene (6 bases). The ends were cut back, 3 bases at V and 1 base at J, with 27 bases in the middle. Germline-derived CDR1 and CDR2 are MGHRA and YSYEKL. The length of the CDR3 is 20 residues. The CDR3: CASSHLNTGWIGRAQETQYF. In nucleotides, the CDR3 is TGCGCCAGCAGCCATCTAAACACAGGGTGGATTGGCCGGGCCCAAGAGACCCAGTACTTC.

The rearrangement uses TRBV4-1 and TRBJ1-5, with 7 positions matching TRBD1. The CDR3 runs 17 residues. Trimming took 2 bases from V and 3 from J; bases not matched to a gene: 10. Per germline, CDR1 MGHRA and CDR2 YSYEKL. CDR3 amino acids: CASSQYTGTVNNQPQHF. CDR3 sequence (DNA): TGCGCCAGCAGCCAATATACCGGGACAGTCAACAATCAGCCCCAGCATTTT.

CDR3 nucleotide sequence: TGTGCCAGCAGCCCTTTAGGAGGGCGTAACAATGAGCAGTTCTTC. This gives the protein CASSPLGGRNNEQFF. This sequence joins TRBV14 and TRBJ2-1, with TRBD2 as a possible D gene (6 bases). The germline gives CDR1 SGHDN, CDR2 FVKESK. This CDR3 comprises 15 residues. V was cut by 4 bases and J by 5 bases, with 15 bases left in between.

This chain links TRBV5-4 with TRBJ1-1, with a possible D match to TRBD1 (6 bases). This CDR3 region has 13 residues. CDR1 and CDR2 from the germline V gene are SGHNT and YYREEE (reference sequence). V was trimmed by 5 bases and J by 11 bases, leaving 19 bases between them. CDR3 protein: CASSLPRGSEAFF. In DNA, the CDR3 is TGTGCCAGCAGTCTCCCGAGGGGGTCGGAGGCTTTCTTT.

CDR3 nucleotide sequence: TGCAGCGTCAAGGGCCCGACAGACACAGATACGCAGTATTTT. Encoded protein: CSVKGPTDTDTQYF. The V call is TRBV29-1, the J call TRBJ2-3; perhaps TRBD1 as D (5 bases). Germline V gives CDR1 SQVTM, CDR2 ANQGSEA. The CDR3 is made up of 14 amino acids. V was trimmed by 6 bases and J by 2 bases, leaving 15 bases between them.

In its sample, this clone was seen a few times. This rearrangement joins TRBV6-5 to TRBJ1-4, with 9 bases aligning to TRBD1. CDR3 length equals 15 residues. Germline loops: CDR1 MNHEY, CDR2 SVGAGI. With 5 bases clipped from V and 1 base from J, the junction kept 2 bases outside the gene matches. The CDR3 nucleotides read TGTGCCAGCAGTAAGGGACAGGGAACTAATGAAAAACTGTTTTTT. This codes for CASSKGQGTNEKLFF.

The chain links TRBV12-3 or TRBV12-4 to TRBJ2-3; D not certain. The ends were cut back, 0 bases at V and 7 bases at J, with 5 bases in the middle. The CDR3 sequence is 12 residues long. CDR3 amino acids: CASSLAANTQYF. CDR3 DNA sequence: TGTGCCAGCAGTTTAGCCGCGAATACGCAGTATTTT.

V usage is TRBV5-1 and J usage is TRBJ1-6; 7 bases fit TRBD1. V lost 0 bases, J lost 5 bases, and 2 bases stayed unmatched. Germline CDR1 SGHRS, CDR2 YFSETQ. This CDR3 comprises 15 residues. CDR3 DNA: TGCGCCAGCAGCTTGGCTACAGGGGATAATTCACCCCTCCACTTT. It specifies CASSLATGDNSPLHF.

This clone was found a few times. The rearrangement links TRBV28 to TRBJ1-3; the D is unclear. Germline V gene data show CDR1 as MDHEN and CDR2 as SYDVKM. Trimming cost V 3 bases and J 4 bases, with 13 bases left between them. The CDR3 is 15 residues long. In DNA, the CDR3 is TGTGCCAGCAGTTTTCCGAAGCGGGGAGGAAACACCATATATTTT. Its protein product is CASSFPKRGGNTIYF.

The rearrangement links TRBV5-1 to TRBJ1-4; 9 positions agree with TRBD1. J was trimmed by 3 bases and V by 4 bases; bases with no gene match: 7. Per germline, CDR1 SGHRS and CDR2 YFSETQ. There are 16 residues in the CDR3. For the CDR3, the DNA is TGCGCCAGCAGCCCGGGACAGGGTCCAGCTAATGAAAAACTGTTTTTT. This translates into CASSPGQGPANEKLFF.

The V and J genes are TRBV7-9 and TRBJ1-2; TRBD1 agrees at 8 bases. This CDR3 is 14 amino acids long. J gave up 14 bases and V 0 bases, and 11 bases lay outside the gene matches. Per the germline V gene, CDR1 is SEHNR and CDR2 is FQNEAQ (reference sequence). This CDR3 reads CASSLAFGQGQTTF. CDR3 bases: TGTGCCAGCAGCTTAGCGTTTGGACAGGGCCAGACAACCTTC.

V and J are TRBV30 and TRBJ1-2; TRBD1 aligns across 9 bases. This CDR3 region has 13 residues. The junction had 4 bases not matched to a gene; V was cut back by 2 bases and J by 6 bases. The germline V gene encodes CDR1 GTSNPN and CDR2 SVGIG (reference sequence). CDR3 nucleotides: TGTGCCTGGAGTCCTGACAGGGGGGATGGCTACACCTTC. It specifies CAWSPDRGDGYTF.

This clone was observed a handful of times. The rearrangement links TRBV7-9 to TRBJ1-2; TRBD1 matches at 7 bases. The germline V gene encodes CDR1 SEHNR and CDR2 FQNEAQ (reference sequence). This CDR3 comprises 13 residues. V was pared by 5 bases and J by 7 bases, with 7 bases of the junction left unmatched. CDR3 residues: CASSPDREPGYTF. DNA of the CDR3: TGTGCCAGCAGCCCCGACAGGGAACCTGGCTACACCTTC.

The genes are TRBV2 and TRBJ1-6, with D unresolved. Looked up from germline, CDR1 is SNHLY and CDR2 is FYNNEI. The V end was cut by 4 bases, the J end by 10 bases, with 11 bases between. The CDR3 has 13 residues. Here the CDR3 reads CASSVAGESPLHF. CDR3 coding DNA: TGTGCCAGCAGTGTGGCGGGAGAATCACCCCTCCACTTT.

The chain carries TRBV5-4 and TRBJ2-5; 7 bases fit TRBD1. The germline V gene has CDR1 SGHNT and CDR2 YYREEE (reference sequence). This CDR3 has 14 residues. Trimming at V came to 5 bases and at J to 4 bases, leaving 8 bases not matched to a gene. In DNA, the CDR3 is TGTGCCAGCAGAATACACAGGGGACGAGAGACCCAGTACTTC. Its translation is CASRIHRGRETQYF.

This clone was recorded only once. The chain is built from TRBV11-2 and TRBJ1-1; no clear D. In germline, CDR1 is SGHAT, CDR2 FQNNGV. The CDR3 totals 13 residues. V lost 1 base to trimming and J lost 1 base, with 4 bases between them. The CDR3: CASSLAGNTEAFF. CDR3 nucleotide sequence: TGTGCCAGCAGCTTAGCAGGGAACACTGAAGCTTTCTTT.

CDR3 nucleotides: TGTGCCAGCAGCTTAGACGGTGTAGTAGCCGAAGAAAAACTGTTTTTT. Protein sequence: CASSLDGVVAEEKLFF. The chain employs TRBV7-2 and TRBJ1-4, with no clear D. V lost 1 base, J lost 8 bases, and 17 bases lay in between. The CDR3 sequence is 16 residues long. CDR1 and CDR2 from the germline V gene are SGHTA and FQGNSA.

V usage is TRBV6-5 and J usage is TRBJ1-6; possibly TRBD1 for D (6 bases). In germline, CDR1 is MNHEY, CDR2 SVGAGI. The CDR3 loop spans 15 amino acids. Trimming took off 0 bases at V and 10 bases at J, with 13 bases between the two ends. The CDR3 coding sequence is TGTGCCAGCAGTTACTCGTCAGGGACACCCTCACCCCTCCACTTT. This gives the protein CASSYSSGTPSPLHF.

CDR3 nucleotides: TGTGCCAGCTCATCCCGACAGGGCGACAACACTGAAGCTTTCTTT. Residues: CASSSRQGDNTEAFF. The chain employs TRBV18 and TRBJ1-1; 7 bases agree with TRBD1. In germline, CDR1 is KGHSH, CDR2 LQKENI. The junction had 8 bases not matched to a gene; V was cut back by 5 bases and J by 2 bases. This CDR3 is built from 15 residues.